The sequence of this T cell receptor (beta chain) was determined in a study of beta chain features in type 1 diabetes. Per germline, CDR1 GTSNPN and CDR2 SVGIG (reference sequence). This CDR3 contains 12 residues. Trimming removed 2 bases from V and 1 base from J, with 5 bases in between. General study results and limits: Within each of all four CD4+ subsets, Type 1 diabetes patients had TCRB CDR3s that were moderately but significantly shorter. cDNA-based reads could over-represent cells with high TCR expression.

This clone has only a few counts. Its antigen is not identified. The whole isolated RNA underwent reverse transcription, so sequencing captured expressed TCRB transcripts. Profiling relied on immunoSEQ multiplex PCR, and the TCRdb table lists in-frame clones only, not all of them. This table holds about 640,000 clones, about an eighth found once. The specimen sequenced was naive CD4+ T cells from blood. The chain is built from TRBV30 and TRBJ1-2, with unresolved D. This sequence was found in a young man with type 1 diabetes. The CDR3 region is CAWSKGNYGYTF. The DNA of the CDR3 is TGTGCCTGGAGTAAGGGTAACTATGGCTACACCTTC.